The 13 T cell receptor beta chains in this list originate from one sample, sequenced in a study of cytotoxic CD8 clonotypes in ibrutinib-treated CLL. Sequencing was performed with immunoSEQ multiplex PCR; in TCRdb, only in-frame clones are kept and a portion is missing. The sample contains some 350,000 clones, under 70% of which appear only once. The input for sequencing was PBMCs, taken after 36 months of ibrutinib treatment. These TCRs come from a human donor with chronic lymphocytic leukemia.

In this sample, this clone turned up a few times. The CDR3 spells CASSQQGISTGELFF. Here the CDR3 DNA reads TGTGCCAGTAGCCAACAGGGAATTTCCACCGGGGAGCTGTTTTTT. This chain links TRBV19 with TRBJ2-2; tentatively, D is TRBD1 (6 bases). CDR1 is LNHDA, CDR2 SQIVND, per germline (reference sequence). V was shortened by 6 bases and J by 4 bases, with 15 bases between the two germline ends. The CDR3 extends over 15 amino acids.

V and J are TRBV29-1 and TRBJ2-1; 7 positions match TRBD1. Per germline, CDR1 SQVTM and CDR2 ANQGSEA. The CDR3 loop spans 13 amino acids. V shed 5 bases and J 3 bases; nucleotides not matched to a gene: 4. The CDR3, as DNA: TGCAGCGTTCTCGGGACAGACTACAATGAGCAGTTCTTC. This codes for CSVLGTDYNEQFF.

The chain is built from TRBV19 and TRBJ1-5, with 7 bases aligning to TRBD1. The CDR3 runs 12 residues. After removal of 9 bases from V and 6 bases from J, the junction contained 5 bases not matched to a gene. CDR1 LNHDA and CDR2 SQIVND come from the germline V gene (reference sequence). DNA for the CDR3: TGTGCCAGCCGAACAGGGGCTCAGCCCCAGCATTTT. Amino acids: CASRTGAQPQHF.

This sequence joins TRBV5-6 and TRBJ1-2, with D possibly TRBD1 on 5 matching bases. Deletions cut 2 bases from V and 7 bases from J, with 15 bases between. Germline V CDR1 and CDR2: SGHDT, YYEEEE. The CDR3 length is 14 residues. The CDR3 here is CASSFLRAGTGYTF. CDR3 DNA: TGTGCCAGCAGCTTCCTCCGGGCAGGGACTGGCTACACCTTC.

The chain combines TRBV27 with TRBJ1-6; D gene ambiguous. Trimming removed 0 bases at V and 0 bases at J, with 6 bases between. CDR1 is MNHEY, CDR2 SMNVEV, per germline (reference sequence). CDR3 length: 16 amino acids. The CDR3 is CASSLSSGSYNSPLHF. The CDR3 nucleotides are TGTGCCAGCAGTTTATCTTCGGGCTCCTATAATTCACCCCTCCACTTT.

CDR3 in amino acids: CASSSGQGARYNEQFF. The CDR3 DNA reads TGTGCCAGCAGCTCGGGACAGGGGGCCCGGTACAATGAGCAGTTCTTC. V and J are TRBV5-6 and TRBJ2-1, with TRBD1 identical over 12 bases. J was trimmed by 4 bases and V by 3 bases; bases with no gene match: 5. The germline CDR1 and CDR2 sequences are SGHDT and YYEEEE. The length of the CDR3 is 16 residues.

The rearrangement joins TRBV29-1 to TRBJ1-2; 7 nucleotides align to TRBD1. The junction had 5 bases not matched to a gene; V was cut back by 4 bases and J by 3 bases. In germline, CDR1 is SQVTM, CDR2 ANQGSEA. There are 13 residues in the CDR3. For the CDR3, the DNA is TGCAGCGTTGCAGGAGGGGGCTACTATGGCTACACCTTC. Encoded protein: CSVAGGGYYGYTF.

The chain employs TRBV6-5 and TRBJ2-7; 12 bases map to TRBD2. Germline trimming cut 0 bases from V and 6 bases from J; bases unmatched to any gene: 3. Germline CDR1 MNHEY, CDR2 SVGAGI. CDR3 size: 15 residues. CDR3 in DNA: TGTGCCAGCAGTTACTCTGGGACTAGCGGGTTCGAGCAGTACTTC. Translating it yields CASSYSGTSGFEQYF.

Of note for this clone: Other DNA sequences from this sample encode an identical CDR3 as well. This chain joins TRBV2 and TRBJ2-7, with D hard to call. Germline V CDR1 and CDR2: SNHLY, FYNNEI. The CDR3 spans 11 residues. The V gene lost 3 bases and the J gene lost 4 bases, with 4 bases spanning the gap. CDR3 residues: CASSEGYEQYF. The CDR3 DNA reads TGTGCCAGCAGTGAGGGGTACGAGCAGTACTTC.

The V and J genes are TRBV29-1 and TRBJ1-1; 7 nucleotides agree with TRBD1. Germline V CDR1 and CDR2: SQVTM, ANQGSEA. V trimming: 2 bases; J trimming: 4 bases; junction bases outside the gene matches: 7. The length of the CDR3 is 14 residues. The CDR3 protein is CSVERQGEATEAFF. The CDR3 DNA reads as TGCAGCGTTGAACGCCAGGGGGAGGCCACTGAAGCTTTCTTT.

This clone was seen a single time. The genes are TRBV4-1 and TRBJ1-1; 7 bases agree with TRBD1. Losses at the gene ends were 2 bases for V and 6 bases for J; bases not matched to a gene: 3. The CDR3 is 13 amino acids. Germline CDR1 MGHRA, CDR2 YSYEKL. CDR3 sequence (DNA): TGCGCCAGCAGCCAATACAGGGGTTCTGAAGCTTTCTTT. It encodes CASSQYRGSEAFF.

The chain joins TRBV10-1 to TRBJ2-1; D possibly corresponds to TRBD2 (5 bases). Germline CDR1 reads WNHNN; CDR2 reads SYGVQD (reference sequence). CDR3 length: 10 residues. The CDR3 coding sequence is TGCGTCGCCCGGGGTCATGAGCAGTTCTTC. Its translation is CVARGHEQFF.

This clone has just a few counts. The chain employs TRBV10-1 and TRBJ2-3, with unresolved D. Per the germline V gene, CDR1 is WNHNN and CDR2 is SYGVQD (reference sequence). The ends were cut back, 5 bases at V and 6 bases at J, with 9 bases in the middle. CDR3 size: 12 residues. CDR3 loop: CASSYPGDTQYF. In DNA form, the CDR3 reads TGCGCCAGCAGTTATCCTGGGGATACGCAGTATTTT.